The clone carrying this TCR beta chain was detected only a few times. This sample is part of a study of response to subunit inactivated influenza vaccine. The V end lost 3 bases, the J end lost 4 bases, and 12 bases lay between the germline ends. This CDR3 contains 13 residues. Germline CDR1 SQVTM, CDR2 ANQGSEA. TCRdb processed the RT-PCR reads anew with MiXCR; each CDR3 protein has one entry. Among more than 400,000 distinct CDR3 sequences listed, more than 7% were seen once. This receptor was obtained from a man between 50 and 75 years old who received an inactivated influenza vaccine. Sequencing used PBMCs from blood, obtained less than 30 months after vaccination. The V gene is TRBV29-1, the J gene TRBJ2-5; tentatively, D is TRBD1 (7 bases). The CDR3 protein is CSVDLRGAETQYF. The CDR3 DNA reads TGCAGCGTTGACCTCAGGGGGGCAGAGACCCAGTACTTC.